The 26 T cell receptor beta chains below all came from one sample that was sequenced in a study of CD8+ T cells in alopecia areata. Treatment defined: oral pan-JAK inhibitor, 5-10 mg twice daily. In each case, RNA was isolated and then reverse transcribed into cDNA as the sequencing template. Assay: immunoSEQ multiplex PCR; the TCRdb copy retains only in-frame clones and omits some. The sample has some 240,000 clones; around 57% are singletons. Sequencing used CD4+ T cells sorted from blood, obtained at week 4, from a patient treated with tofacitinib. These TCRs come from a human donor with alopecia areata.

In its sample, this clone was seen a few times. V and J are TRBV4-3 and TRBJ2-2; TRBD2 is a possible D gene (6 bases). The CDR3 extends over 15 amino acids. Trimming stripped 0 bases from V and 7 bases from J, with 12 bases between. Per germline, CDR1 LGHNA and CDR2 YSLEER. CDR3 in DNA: TGCGCCAGCAGCCAAGAGGGGGGAAGGCGCGGGGAGCTGTTTTTT. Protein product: CASSQEGGRRGELFF.

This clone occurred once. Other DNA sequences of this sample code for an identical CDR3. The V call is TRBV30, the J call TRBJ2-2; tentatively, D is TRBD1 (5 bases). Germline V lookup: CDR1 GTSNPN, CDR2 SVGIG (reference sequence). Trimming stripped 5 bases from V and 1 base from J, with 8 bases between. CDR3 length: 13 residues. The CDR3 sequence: CAWRRGNTGELFF. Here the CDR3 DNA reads TGTGCCTGGCGTAGGGGGAACACCGGGGAGCTGTTTTTT. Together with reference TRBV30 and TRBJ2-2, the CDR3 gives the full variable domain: SQTIHQWPATLVQPVGSPLSLECTVEGTSNPNLYWYRQAAGRGLQLLFYSVGIGQISSEVPQNLSASRPQDRQFILSSKKLLLSDSGFYLCAWRRGNTGELFFGEGSRLTVL.

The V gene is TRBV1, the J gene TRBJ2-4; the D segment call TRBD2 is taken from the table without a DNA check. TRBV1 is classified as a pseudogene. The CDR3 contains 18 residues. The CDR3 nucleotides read TGCACCAGCAGCCCCACTCGGTCCCATGAGTTAGCCAAAAACATTCAGTACTTC. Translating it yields CTSSPTRSHELAKNIQYF.

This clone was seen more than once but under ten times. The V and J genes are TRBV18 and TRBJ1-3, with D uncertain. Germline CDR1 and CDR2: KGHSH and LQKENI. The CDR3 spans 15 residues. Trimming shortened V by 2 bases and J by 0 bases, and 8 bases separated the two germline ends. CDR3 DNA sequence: TGTGCCAGCTCACCAAGCACCACCTCTGGAAACACCATATATTTT. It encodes CASSPSTTSGNTIYF. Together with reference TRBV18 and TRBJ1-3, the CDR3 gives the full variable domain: NAGVMQNPRHLVRRRGQEARLRCSPMKGHSHVYWYRQLPEEGLKFMVYLQKENIIDESGMPKERFSAEFPKEGPSILRIQQVVRGDSAAYFCASSPSTTSGNTIYFGEGSWLTVV.

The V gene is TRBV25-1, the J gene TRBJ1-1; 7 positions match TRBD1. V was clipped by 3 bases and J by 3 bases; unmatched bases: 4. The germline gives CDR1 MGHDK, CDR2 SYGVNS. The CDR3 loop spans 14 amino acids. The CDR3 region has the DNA TGTGCCAGCAGTGAGACAGGGATCTACACTGAAGCTTTCTTT. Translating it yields CASSETGIYTEAFF.

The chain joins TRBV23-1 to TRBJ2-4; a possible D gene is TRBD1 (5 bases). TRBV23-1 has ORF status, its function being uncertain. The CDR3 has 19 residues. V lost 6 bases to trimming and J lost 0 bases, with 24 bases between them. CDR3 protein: CASSQGESTGSLAKNIQYF. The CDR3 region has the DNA TGCGCCAGCAGCCAAGGGGAATCGACCGGCTCACTAGCCAAAAACATTCAGTACTTC.

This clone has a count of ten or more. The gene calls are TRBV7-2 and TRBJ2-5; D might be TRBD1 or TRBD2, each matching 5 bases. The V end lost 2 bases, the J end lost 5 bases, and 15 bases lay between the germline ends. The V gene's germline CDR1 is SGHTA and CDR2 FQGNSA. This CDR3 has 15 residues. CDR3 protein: CASSLTLGGGETQYF. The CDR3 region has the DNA TGTGCCAGCAGCTTAACCCTTGGGGGTGGCGAGACCCAGTACTTC.

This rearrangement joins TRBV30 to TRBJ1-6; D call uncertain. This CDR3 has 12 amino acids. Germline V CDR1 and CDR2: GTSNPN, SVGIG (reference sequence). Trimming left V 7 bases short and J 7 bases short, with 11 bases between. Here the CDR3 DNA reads TGTGCCTTCGACACAGAAAATTCACCCCTCCACTTT. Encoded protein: CAFDTENSPLHF.

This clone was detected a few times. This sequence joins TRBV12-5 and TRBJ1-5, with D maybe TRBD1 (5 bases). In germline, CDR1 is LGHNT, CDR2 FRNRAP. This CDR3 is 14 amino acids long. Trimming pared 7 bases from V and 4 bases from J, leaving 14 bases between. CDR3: CASVIDSQNQPQHF. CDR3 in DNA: TGTGCTAGTGTTATTGACAGCCAAAATCAGCCCCAGCATTTT.

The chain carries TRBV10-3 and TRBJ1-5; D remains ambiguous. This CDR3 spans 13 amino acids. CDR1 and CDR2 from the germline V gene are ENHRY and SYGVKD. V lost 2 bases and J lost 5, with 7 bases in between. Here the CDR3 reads CAISEEVYQPQHF. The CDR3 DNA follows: TGTGCCATCAGTGAGGAAGTATATCAGCCCCAGCATTTT.

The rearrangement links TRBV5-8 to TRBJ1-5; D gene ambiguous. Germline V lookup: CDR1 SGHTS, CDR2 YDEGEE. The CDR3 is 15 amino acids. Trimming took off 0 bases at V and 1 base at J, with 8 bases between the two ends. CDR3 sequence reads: CASSLAGASNQPQHF. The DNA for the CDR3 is TGTGCCAGCAGCTTGGCGGGAGCGAGCAATCAGCCCCAGCATTTT.

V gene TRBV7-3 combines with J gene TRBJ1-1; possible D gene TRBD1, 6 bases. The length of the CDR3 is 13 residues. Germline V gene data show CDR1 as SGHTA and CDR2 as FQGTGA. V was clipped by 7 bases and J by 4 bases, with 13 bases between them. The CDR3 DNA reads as TGTGCCAGCACCGATCTCAGGGGCACTGAAGCTTTCTTT. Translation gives CASTDLRGTEAFF. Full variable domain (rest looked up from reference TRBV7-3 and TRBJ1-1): GAGVSQTPSNKVTEKGKYVELRCDPISGHTALYWYRQSLGQGPEFLIYFQGTGAADDSGLPNDRFFAVRPEGSVSTLKIQRTERGDSAVYLCASTDLRGTEAFFGQGTRLTVV.

The CDR3 loop reads CASSEAGDTQYF. The CDR3, as DNA: TGCGCCAGCAGCGAGGCGGGAGATACGCAGTATTTT. The gene calls are TRBV5-1 and TRBJ2-3; TRBD2 is a possible D gene (5 bases). The CDR3 loop spans 12 amino acids. Germline V gene data show CDR1 as SGHRS and CDR2 as YFSETQ. V was trimmed by 4 bases and J by 5 bases, leaving 8 bases between them. Full variable domain (missing parts from reference TRBV5-1 and TRBJ2-3): KAGVTQTPRYLIKTRGQQVTLSCSPISGHRSVSWYQQTPGQGLQFLFEYFSETQRNKGNFPGRFSGRQFSNSRSEMNVSTLELGDSALYLCASSEAGDTQYFGPGTRLTVL.

CDR3 amino acids: CASSPLKVLGYEQYF. In nucleotides, the CDR3 is TGTGCCAGCAGTCCCCTCAAGGTATTAGGGTACGAGCAGTACTTC. The gene calls are TRBV27 and TRBJ2-7; D remains unclear. The CDR3 is made up of 15 amino acids. Per germline, CDR1 MNHEY and CDR2 SMNVEV (reference sequence). V was pared by 5 bases and J by 4 bases, with 18 bases between.

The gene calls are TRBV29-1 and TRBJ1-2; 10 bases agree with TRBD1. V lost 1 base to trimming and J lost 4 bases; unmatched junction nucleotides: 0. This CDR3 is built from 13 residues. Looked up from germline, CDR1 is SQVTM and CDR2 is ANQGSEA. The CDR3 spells CSVEGQGAYGYTF. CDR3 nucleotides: TGCAGCGTTGAAGGACAGGGGGCCTATGGCTACACCTTC.

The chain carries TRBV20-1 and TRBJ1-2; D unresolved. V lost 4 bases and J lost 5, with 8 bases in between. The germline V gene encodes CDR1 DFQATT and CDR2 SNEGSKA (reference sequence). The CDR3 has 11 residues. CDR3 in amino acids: CSAIGWYGYTF. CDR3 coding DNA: TGCAGTGCTATAGGATGGTATGGCTACACCTTC.

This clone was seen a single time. CDR3 loop: CASSQEQTGYSEQYF. The CDR3, as DNA: TGCGCCAGCAGCCAAGAACAAACGGGATACAGCGAGCAGTACTTC. The chain combines TRBV4-3 with TRBJ2-7; a possible D gene is TRBD2 (5 bases). CDR1 and CDR2 from the germline V gene are LGHNA and YSLEER. This CDR3 spans 15 amino acids. V lost 0 bases to trimming and J lost 6 bases, with 15 bases between them.

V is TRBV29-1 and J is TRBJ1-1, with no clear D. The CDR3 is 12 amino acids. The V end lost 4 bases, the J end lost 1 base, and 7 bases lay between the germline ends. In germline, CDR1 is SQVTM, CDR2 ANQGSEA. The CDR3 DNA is TGCAGCGTTGGGAAAACGAACACTGAAGCTTTCTTT. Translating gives CSVGKTNTEAFF.

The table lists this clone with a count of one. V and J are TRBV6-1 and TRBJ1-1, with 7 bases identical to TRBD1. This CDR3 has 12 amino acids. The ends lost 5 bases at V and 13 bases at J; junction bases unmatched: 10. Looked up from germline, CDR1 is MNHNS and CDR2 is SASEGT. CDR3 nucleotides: TGTGCCAGCAGTCGAGGGACAGAAGGCCTTTTCTTT. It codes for CASSRGTEGLFF.

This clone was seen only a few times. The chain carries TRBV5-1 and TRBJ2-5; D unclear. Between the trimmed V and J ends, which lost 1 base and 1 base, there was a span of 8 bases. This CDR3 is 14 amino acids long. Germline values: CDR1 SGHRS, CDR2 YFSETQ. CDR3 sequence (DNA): TGCGCCAGCAGCTTGTACGCAGGCCAAGAGACCCAGTACTTC. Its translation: CASSLYAGQETQYF. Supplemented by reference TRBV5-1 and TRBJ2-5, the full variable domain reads KAGVTQTPRYLIKTRGQQVTLSCSPISGHRSVSWYQQTPGQGLQFLFEYFSETQRNKGNFPGRFSGRQFSNSRSEMNVSTLELGDSALYLCASSLYAGQETQYFGPGTRLLVL.

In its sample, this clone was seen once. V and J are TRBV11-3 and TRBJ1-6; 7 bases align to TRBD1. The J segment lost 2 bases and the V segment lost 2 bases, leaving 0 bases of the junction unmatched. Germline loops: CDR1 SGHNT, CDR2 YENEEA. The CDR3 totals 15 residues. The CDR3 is CASSLTGAYNSPLHF. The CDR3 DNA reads TGTGCCAGCAGCTTAACAGGGGCCTATAATTCACCCCTCCACTTT.

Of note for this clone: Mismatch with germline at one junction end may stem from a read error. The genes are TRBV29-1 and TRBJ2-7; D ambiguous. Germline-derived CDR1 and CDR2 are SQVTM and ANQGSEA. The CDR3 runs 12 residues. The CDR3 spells CSVEGSTYEQYF. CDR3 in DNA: TGCAGCGTTGAAGGGAGCACCTATGAGCAGTACTTC.

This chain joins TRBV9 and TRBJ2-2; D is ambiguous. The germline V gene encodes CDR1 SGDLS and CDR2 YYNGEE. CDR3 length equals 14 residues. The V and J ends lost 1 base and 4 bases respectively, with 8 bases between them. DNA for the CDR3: TGTGCCAGCAGCGTATCCAGCAGCACCGGGGAGCTGTTTTTT. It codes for CASSVSSSTGELFF.

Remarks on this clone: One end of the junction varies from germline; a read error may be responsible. The CDR3 DNA is TGCAGCGTTGAAGATTCAGAACGGGGGCCTAAATATGGCTACACCTTC. Its translation is CSVEDSERGPKYGYTF. The J gene is TRBJ1-2, the V gene TRBV29-1, with D maybe TRBD1 (6 bases). The CDR3 is 16 residues long. CDR1 and CDR2 from the germline V gene are SQVTM and ANQGSEA. The whole variable domain, remainder taken from reference TRBV29-1 and TRBJ1-2, is SAVISQKPSRDICQRGTSLTIQCQVDSQVTMMFWYRQQPGQSLTLIATANQGSEATYESGFVIDKFPISRPNLTFSTLTVSNMSPEDSSIYLCSVEDSERGPKYGYTFGSGTRLTVV.

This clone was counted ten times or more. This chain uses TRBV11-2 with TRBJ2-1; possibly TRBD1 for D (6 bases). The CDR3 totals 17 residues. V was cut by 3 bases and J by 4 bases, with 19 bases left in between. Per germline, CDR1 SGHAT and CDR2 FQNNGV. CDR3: CASSFLRGTSQYNEQFF. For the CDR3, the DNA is TGTGCCAGCAGCTTCCTTAGGGGGACATCCCAATACAATGAGCAGTTCTTC. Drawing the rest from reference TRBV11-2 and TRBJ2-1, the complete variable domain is EAGVAQSPRYKIIEKRQSVAFWCNPISGHATLYWYQQILGQGPKLLIQFQNNGVVDDSQLPKDRFSAERLKGVDSTLKIQPAKLEDSAVYLCASSFLRGTSQYNEQFFGPGTRLTVL.

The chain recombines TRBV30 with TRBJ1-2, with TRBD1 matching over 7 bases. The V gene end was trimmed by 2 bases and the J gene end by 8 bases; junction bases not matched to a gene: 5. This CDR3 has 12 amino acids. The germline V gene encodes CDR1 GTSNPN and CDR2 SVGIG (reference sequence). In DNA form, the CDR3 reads TGTGCCTGGAGTCCGGGACAGTTGGGCTACACCTTC. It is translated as CAWSPGQLGYTF. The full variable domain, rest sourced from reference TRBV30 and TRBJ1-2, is SQTIHQWPATLVQPVGSPLSLECTVEGTSNPNLYWYRQAAGRGLQLLFYSVGIGQISSEVPQNLSASRPQDRQFILSSKKLLLSDSGFYLCAWSPGQLGYTFGSGTRLTVV.